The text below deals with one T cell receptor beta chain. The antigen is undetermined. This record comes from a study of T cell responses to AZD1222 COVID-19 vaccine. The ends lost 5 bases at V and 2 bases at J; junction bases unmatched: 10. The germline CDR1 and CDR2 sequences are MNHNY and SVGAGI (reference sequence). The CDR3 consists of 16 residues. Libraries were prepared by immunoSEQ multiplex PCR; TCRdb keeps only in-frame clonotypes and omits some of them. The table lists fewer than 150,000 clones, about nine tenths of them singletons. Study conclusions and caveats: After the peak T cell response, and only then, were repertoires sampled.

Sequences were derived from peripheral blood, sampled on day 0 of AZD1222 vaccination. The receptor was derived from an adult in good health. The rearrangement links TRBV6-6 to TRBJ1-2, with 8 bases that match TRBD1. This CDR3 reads CASSRGGGQANYGYTF. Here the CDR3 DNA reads TGTGCCAGCAGTCGAGGGGGGGGACAGGCGAACTATGGCTACACCTTC.